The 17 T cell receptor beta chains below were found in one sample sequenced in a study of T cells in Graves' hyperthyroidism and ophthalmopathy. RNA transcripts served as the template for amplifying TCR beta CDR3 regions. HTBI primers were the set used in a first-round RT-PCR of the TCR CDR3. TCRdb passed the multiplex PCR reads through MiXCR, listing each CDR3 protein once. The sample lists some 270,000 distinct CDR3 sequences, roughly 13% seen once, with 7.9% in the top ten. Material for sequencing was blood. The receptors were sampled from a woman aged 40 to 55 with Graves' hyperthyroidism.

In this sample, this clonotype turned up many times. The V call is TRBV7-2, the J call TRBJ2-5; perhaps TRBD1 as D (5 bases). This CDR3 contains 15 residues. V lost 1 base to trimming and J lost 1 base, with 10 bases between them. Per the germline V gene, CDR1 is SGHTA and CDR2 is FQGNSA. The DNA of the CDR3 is TGTGCCAGCAGCTTAGTCCTGGGGCCCCAAGAGACCCAGTACTTC. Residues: CASSLVLGPQETQYF.

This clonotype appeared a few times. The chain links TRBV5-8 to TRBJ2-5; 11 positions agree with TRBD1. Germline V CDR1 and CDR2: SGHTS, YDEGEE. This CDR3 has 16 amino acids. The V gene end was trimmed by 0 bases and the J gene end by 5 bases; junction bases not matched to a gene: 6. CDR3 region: CASSLGRTGGGETQYF. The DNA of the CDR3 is TGTGCCAGCAGCTTGGGGAGGACAGGGGGCGGCGAGACCCAGTACTTC.

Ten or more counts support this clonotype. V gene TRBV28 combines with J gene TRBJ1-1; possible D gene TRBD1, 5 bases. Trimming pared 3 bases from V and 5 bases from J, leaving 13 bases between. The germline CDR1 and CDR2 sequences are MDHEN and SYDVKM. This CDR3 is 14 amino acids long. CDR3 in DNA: TGTGCCAGCAGTTTCGGGGGGGTGCAGACTGAAGCTTTCTTT. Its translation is CASSFGGVQTEAFF.

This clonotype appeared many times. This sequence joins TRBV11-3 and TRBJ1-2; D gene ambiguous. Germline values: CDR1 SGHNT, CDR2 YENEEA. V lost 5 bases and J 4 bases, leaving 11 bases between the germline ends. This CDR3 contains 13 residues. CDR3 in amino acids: CASSLGGSYGYTF. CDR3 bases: TGTGCCAGCAGCCTAGGAGGCAGCTATGGCTACACCTTC.

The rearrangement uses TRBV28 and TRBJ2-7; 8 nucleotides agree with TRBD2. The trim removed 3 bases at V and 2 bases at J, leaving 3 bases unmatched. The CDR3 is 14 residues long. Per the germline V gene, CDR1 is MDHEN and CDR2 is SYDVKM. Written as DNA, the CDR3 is TGTGCCAGCAGTTTCCCGGGACTAGCCTACGAGCAGTACTTC. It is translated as CASSFPGLAYEQYF.

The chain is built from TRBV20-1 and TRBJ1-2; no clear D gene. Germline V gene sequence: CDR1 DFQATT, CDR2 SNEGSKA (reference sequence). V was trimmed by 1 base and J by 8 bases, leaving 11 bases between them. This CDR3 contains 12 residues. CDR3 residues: CSARAGLRGYTF. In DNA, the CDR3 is TGCAGTGCTAGAGCCGGACTCCGAGGCTACACCTTC.

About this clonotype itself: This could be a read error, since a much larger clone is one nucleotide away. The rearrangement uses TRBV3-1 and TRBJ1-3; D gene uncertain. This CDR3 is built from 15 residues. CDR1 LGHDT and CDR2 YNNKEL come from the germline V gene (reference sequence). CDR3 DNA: TGTACCAGCAGCCTAACGACCGGTTACGGAAACACCATATATTTT. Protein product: CTSSLTTGYGNTIYF.

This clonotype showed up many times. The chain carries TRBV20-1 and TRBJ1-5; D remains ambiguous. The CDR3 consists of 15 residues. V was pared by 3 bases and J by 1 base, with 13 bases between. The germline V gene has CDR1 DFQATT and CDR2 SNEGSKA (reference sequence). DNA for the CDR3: TGCAGTGCTAGTAAAAGGGCTGAAAGCAATCAGCCCCAGCATTTT. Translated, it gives CSASKRAESNQPQHF.

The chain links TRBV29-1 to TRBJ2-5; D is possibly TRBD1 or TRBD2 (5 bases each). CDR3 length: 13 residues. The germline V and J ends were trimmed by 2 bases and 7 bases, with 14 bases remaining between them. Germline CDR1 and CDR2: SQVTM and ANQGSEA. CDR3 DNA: TGCAGCGTTGAATTACCAGGGAGCGTGACCCAGTACTTC. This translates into CSVELPGSVTQYF.

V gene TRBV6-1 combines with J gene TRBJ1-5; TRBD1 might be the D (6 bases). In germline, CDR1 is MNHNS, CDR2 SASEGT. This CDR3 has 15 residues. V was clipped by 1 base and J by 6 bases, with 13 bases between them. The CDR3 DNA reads TGTGCCAGCAGTGAAGACGGTGCGGGGGCTCAGCCCCAGCATTTT. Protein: CASSEDGAGAQPQHF.

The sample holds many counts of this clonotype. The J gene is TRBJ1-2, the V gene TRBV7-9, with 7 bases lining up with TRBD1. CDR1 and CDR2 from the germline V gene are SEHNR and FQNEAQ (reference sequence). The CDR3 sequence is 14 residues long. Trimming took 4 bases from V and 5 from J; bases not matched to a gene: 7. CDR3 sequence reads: CASSSTQGEYGYTF. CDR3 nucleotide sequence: TGTGCCAGCAGCTCAACCCAGGGGGAATATGGCTACACCTTC.

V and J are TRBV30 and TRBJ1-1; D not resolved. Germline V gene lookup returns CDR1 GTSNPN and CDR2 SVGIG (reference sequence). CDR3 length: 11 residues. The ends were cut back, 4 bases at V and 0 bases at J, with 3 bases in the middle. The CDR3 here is CAWKVNTEAFF. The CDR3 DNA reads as TGTGCCTGGAAGGTGAACACTGAAGCTTTCTTT.

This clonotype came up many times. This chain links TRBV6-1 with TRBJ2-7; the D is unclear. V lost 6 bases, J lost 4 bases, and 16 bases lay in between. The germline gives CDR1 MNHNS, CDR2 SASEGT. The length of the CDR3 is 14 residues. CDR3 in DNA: TGTGCCAGCAGAACCGGGCCCGCCAGGTACGAGCAGTACTTC. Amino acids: CASRTGPARYEQYF.

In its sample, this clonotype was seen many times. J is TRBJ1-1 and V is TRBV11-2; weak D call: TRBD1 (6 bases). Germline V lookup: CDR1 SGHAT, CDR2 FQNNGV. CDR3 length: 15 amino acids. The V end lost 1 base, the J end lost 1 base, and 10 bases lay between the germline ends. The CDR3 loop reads CASSLGGGANTEAFF. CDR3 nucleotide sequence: TGTGCCAGCAGCTTAGGCGGGGGGGCGAACACTGAAGCTTTCTTT.

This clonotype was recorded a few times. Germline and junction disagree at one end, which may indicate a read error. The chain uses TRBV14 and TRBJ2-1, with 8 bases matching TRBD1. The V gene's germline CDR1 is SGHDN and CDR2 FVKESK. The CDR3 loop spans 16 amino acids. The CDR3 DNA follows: TGTGCCAGCAGCCCATTTGGACAGGGAAAAGAACAAGTAGCGTCCTTC. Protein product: CASSPFGQGKEQVASF.

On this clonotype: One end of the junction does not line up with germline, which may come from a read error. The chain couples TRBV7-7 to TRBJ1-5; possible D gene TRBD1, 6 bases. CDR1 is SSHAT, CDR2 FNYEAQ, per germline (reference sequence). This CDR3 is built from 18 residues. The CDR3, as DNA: TGTGCTAGCACCTTCCCAACCAGGGGCGGGCTTCTCAATCAGCCCCAGCATTTT. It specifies CASTFPTRGGLLNQPQHF.

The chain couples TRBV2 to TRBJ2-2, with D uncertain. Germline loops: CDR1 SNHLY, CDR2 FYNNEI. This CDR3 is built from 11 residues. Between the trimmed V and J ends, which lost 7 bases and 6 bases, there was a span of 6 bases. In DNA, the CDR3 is TGTGCCAGCACCTACGCCGGGGAGCTGTTTTTT. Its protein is CASTYAGELFF.